This TCR beta chain is drawn from a study of vaccination and CD4 T cells after COVID-19. General study results and limits: Convalescent patients displayed spike mono-reactivity in 304 of 307 vaccine-specific clones.

The V end lost 2 bases, the J end lost 4 bases, and 6 bases lay between the germline ends. Germline CDR1 is SGHTS and CDR2 is YDEGEE. CDR3 length: 12 amino acids. The Oncomine TCR Beta short-read assay generated sequence data from the DNA of cultured CD4+ T cells. TCRdb ran MiXCR on the PCR reads and lists one entry per CDR3 protein. The table has about 17,000 distinct CDR3 sequences, approximately 70% seen once. Treatment of the sample: approximately 9-day PBMC culture with coronavirus spike peptide pools or control peptides (ViraFEST assay). For ViraFEST, peptide pools expanded antigen-specific T cells, after which the TCRs were sequenced. This clonotype was seen more than once but under ten times. Its antigen is unknown.

Sequencing was done on a sample of CD4+ T cells from blood, cultured in vitro. The chain employs TRBV5-8 and TRBJ1-2, with a weak D call TRBD1 (5 bases). This sequence was found in a human donor who had recovered from COVID-19. In DNA, the CDR3 is TGTGCCAGCAGCTTCCAGGGCTATGGCTACACCTTC. It yields the protein CASSFQGYGYTF. Combining the CDR3 with reference TRBV5-8 and TRBJ1-2 gives the whole variable domain EAGVTQSPTHLIKTRGQQATLRCSPISGHTSVYWYQQALGLGLQFLLWYDEGEERNRGNFPPRFSGRQFPNYSSELNVNALELEDSALYLCASSFQGYGYTFGSGTRLTVV.